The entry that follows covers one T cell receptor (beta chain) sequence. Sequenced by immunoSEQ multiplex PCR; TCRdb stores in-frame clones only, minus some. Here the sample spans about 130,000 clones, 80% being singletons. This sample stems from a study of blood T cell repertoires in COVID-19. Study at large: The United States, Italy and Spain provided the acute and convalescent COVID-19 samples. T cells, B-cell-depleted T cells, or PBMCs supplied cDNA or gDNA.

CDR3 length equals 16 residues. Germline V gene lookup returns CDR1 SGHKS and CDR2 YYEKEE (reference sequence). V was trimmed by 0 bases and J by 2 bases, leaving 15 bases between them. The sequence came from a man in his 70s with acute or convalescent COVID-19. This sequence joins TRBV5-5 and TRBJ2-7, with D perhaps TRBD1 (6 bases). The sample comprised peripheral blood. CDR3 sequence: CASSLASGVVTYEQYF. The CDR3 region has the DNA TGTGCCAGCAGCTTGGCTTCAGGGGTAGTTACCTACGAGCAGTACTTC.